These 21 T cell receptor beta chains were sequenced from one sample in a study of blood T cell repertoires in COVID-19. Here immunoSEQ multiplex PCR was the method, and the copy in TCRdb shows in-frame clones only, minus some. The profile covers about 140,000 clones, with about 84% appearing a single time and approximately 9% taken by the ten largest. Input material: peripheral blood. These receptors all stem from a woman older than 75 in a cohort sampled during active or convalescent COVID-19.

The chain recombines TRBV29-1 with TRBJ1-2; TRBD1 might be the D (5 bases). V lost 7 bases and J 0 bases, leaving 9 bases between the germline ends. CDR1 SQVTM and CDR2 ANQGSEA come from the germline V gene. This CDR3 has 12 residues. This CDR3 is CSARTTNYGYTF. The CDR3 DNA follows: TGCAGCGCTCGGACAACTAACTATGGCTACACCTTC.

This chain connects TRBV12-5 to TRBJ2-7; D uncertain. Trimming stripped 1 base from V and 2 bases from J, with 12 bases between. Germline CDR1 and CDR2: LGHNT and FRNRAP. The CDR3 length is 15 residues. CDR3 coding DNA: TGTGCTAGTGGTTTGGATTCGACTGACGCCTACGAGCAGTACGTC. Its translation: CASGLDSTDAYEQYV.

This clone has only a few counts. The genes are TRBV29-1 and TRBJ1-3, with D unresolved. The germline gives CDR1 SQVTM, CDR2 ANQGSEA. This CDR3 has 11 amino acids. V was cut by 4 bases and J by 2 bases, with 3 bases left in between. The CDR3 here is CSVATGNTIYF. The CDR3 bases are TGCAGCGTTGCTACTGGAAACACCATATATTTT.

CDR3: CASRDRRNTEAFF. CDR3 nucleotide sequence: TGTGCCAGTAGGGACAGGAGGAACACTGAAGCTTTCTTT. The chain uses TRBV19 and TRBJ1-1, with 7 bases that match TRBD1. Per the germline V gene, CDR1 is LNHDA and CDR2 is SQIVND (reference sequence). CDR3 length: 13 residues. Losses at the gene ends were 6 bases for V and 1 base for J; bases not matched to a gene: 2.

On this clone: The junction does not match germline at one end; this may be a read error. The rearrangement uses TRBV6-5 and TRBJ2-2; D is perhaps TRBD1 (6 bases). The CDR3 runs 15 residues. Germline V gene lookup returns CDR1 MNHEY and CDR2 SVGAGI. The CDR3 reads CVSSYSVQGTGELFF. CDR3 coding DNA: TGTGTCAGCAGTTACTCGGTACAGGGAACCGGGGAGCTGTTTTTT.

There are a few counts of this clone. This sequence joins TRBV28 and TRBJ1-1; D not resolved. This CDR3 region has 14 residues. The V end lost 3 bases, the J end lost 1 base, and 9 bases lay between the germline ends. In germline, CDR1 is MDHEN, CDR2 SYDVKM. CDR3 in amino acids: CASSFFAANTEAFF. The CDR3 DNA sequence: TGTGCCAGCAGTTTCTTCGCGGCGAACACTGAAGCTTTCTTT.

This chain connects TRBV7-7 to TRBJ1-5; a possible D gene is TRBD1 (6 bases). V was cut by 4 bases and J by 3 bases, with 19 bases left in between. Germline CDR1 and CDR2: SSHAT and FNYEAQ (reference sequence). The CDR3 contains 17 residues. The CDR3 DNA reads as TGTGCCAGCAGCTCGCTTAAGGGGAGGGGGAACAATCAGCCCCAGCATTTT. Translated, it gives CASSSLKGRGNNQPQHF.

The CDR3 DNA sequence: TGTGCCAGCAGCCAAGACCCGGACAGGGTTAGGGATGAGCAGTTCTTC. Translating gives CASSQDPDRVRDEQFF. The gene calls are TRBV14 and TRBJ2-1; 8 positions agree with TRBD1. With 0 bases clipped from V and 8 bases from J, the junction kept 9 bases outside the gene matches. This CDR3 is built from 16 residues. Germline CDR1 and CDR2: SGHDN and FVKESK.

The chain links TRBV28 to TRBJ1-6; no firm D call. V was shortened by 5 bases and J by 14 bases, with 13 bases between the two germline ends. The CDR3 runs to 12 residues. The germline V gene encodes CDR1 MDHEN and CDR2 SYDVKM. The CDR3 protein is CASSRNPGSLHF. The CDR3 coding sequence is TGTGCCAGCAGTCGCAATCCAGGTTCCCTCCACTTT. Based on the CDR3 plus reference TRBV28 and TRBJ1-6, the full variable domain is DVKVTQSSRYLVKRTGEKVFLECVQDMDHENMFWYRQDPGLGLRLIYFSYDVKMKEKGDIPEGYSVSREKKERFSLILESASTNQTSMYLCASSRNPGSLHFGNGTRLTVT.

In its sample, this clone was seen a few times. The chain recombines TRBV19 with TRBJ1-2, with TRBD1 matching 7 bases. From germline, CDR1 is LNHDA and CDR2 SQIVND (reference sequence). With V trimmed by 1 base and J by 7 bases, 9 bases remained unmatched. The CDR3 is made up of 15 amino acids. The CDR3 loop is CASSIGQGGRSGYTF. The DNA for the CDR3 is TGTGCCAGTAGTATAGGACAGGGTGGACGGAGTGGCTACACCTTC.

V usage is TRBV15 and J usage is TRBJ2-1, with D possibly TRBD2 on 6 matching bases. Trimming took off 5 bases at V and 9 bases at J, with 17 bases between the two ends. This CDR3 has 14 residues. Germline V CDR1 and CDR2: LNHNV, YYDKDF (reference sequence). The CDR3 DNA reads TGTGCCACCAGCCAAATTCAGGACTATGGTGAGCAGTTCTTC. Amino acids: CATSQIQDYGEQFF. The full variable domain, with the rest looked up from reference TRBV15 and TRBJ2-1, is DAMVIQNPRYQVTQFGKPVTLSCSQTLNHNVMYWYQQKSSQAPKLLFHYYDKDFNNEADTPDNFQSRRPNTSFCFLDIRSPGLGDTAMYLCATSQIQDYGEQFFGPGTRLTVL.

V usage is TRBV6-5 and J usage is TRBJ1-5, with a weak D call TRBD1 (5 bases). This CDR3 has 15 residues. V was shortened by 8 bases and J by 0 bases, with 14 bases between the two germline ends. The V gene's germline CDR1 is MNHEY and CDR2 SVGAGI. CDR3 DNA sequence: TGTGCCAGCTTGCGTGACAGCTATAGCAATCAGCCCCAGCATTTT. As protein: CASLRDSYSNQPQHF.

The genes are TRBV15 and TRBJ1-6, with 7 bases matching TRBD1. V was pared by 2 bases and J by 5 bases, with 3 bases of the junction left unmatched. CDR3 length equals 15 residues. Germline-derived CDR1 and CDR2 are LNHNV and YYDKDF (reference sequence). For the CDR3, the DNA is TGTGCCACCAGCAGAACCGGGACAGATAATTCACCCCTCCACTTT. It encodes CATSRTGTDNSPLHF.

The rearrangement links TRBV27 to TRBJ1-4; 8 nucleotides line up with TRBD1. Germline CDR1 reads MNHEY; CDR2 reads SMNVEV (reference sequence). This CDR3 has 19 amino acids. V dropped 10 bases and J dropped 0; count of bases not matched to a gene: 19. The CDR3: CANPGQAPLGTATNEKLFF. Written as DNA, the CDR3 is TGTGCCAACCCGGGACAGGCCCCCCTAGGAACTGCAACTAATGAAAAACTGTTTTTT.

The chain combines TRBV10-3 with TRBJ2-3; no clear D gene. Germline V gene sequence: CDR1 ENHRY, CDR2 SYGVKD. Trimming removed 6 bases from V and 1 base from J, with 8 bases in between. This CDR3 contains 13 residues. The CDR3 protein is CAISFEGTDTQYF. DNA of the CDR3: TGTGCCATCAGCTTTGAGGGCACAGATACGCAGTATTTT.

The chain links TRBV6-1 to TRBJ1-3, with a weak D call TRBD1 (6 bases). Germline V gene lookup returns CDR1 MNHNS and CDR2 SASEGT. The CDR3 length is 15 residues. The ends were cut back, 2 bases at V and 0 bases at J, with 8 bases in the middle. The CDR3 DNA reads TGTGCCAGCAGTGAAACAGGGTCCTCTGGAAACACCATATATTTT. Its translation: CASSETGSSGNTIYF.

The V call is TRBV7-7, the J call TRBJ2-5; 7 bases match TRBD1. The CDR3 has 13 residues. After removal of 3 bases from V and 9 bases from J, the junction contained 7 bases not matched to a gene. Germline loops: CDR1 SSHAT, CDR2 FNYEAQ (reference sequence). DNA for the CDR3: TGTGCCAGCAGCTTGTCAACGCAGGGGGCCCAGTACTTC. This encodes CASSLSTQGAQYF. The complete variable domain, with remaining parts taken from reference TRBV7-7 and TRBJ2-5, reads GAGVSQSPRYKVTKRGQDVTLRCDPISSHATLYWYQQALGQGPEFLTYFNYEAQPDKSGLPSDRFSAERPEGSISTLTIQRTEQRDSAMYRCASSLSTQGAQYFGPGTRLLVL.

The rearrangement uses TRBV5-8 and TRBJ2-7, with a weak D call TRBD1 (6 bases). Between the trimmed V and J ends, which lost 5 bases and 2 bases, there was a span of 11 bases. The CDR3 contains 13 residues. Germline-derived CDR1 and CDR2 are SGHTS and YDEGEE. CDR3 in DNA: TGTGCCAGCAGAAAGACAGGAGCCTACGAGCAGTACTTC. The encoded protein is CASRKTGAYEQYF. Full variable domain (missing parts from reference TRBV5-8 and TRBJ2-7): EAGVTQSPTHLIKTRGQQATLRCSPISGHTSVYWYQQALGLGLQFLLWYDEGEERNRGNFPPRFSGRQFPNYSSELNVNALELEDSALYLCASRKTGAYEQYFGPGTRLTVT.

This rearrangement joins TRBV18 to TRBJ1-1; the D gene is possibly TRBD1 (5 bases). CDR3 length equals 16 residues. Germline assignment: CDR1 KGHSH and CDR2 LQKENI. Trimming left V 3 bases short and J 0 bases short, with 14 bases between. In DNA form, the CDR3 reads TGTGCCAGCTCACCCCGGCAGGGTGCCCTGAACACTGAAGCTTTCTTT. Translating gives CASSPRQGALNTEAFF.

This clone appeared once. This chain connects TRBV6-5 to TRBJ1-5; a weak D match, TRBD1 (5 bases). V gave up 5 bases and J gave up 6 bases, with 17 bases separating them. CDR1 MNHEY and CDR2 SVGAGI come from the germline V gene. The length of the CDR3 is 15 residues. CDR3 sequence: CASSRMGRDTQPQHF. The CDR3 coding sequence is TGTGCCAGCAGTCGTATGGGCAGGGATACTCAGCCCCAGCATTTT.

The V and J genes are TRBV28 and TRBJ2-5, with 9 bases aligning to TRBD2. CDR3 size: 18 residues. V was clipped by 2 bases and J by 5 bases; unmatched bases: 15. Germline CDR1 and CDR2: MDHEN and SYDVKM. The CDR3: CASSLGLAGPRPGETQYF. CDR3 nucleotides: TGTGCCAGCAGTTTAGGGCTAGCGGGGCCGCGACCGGGCGAGACCCAGTACTTC.